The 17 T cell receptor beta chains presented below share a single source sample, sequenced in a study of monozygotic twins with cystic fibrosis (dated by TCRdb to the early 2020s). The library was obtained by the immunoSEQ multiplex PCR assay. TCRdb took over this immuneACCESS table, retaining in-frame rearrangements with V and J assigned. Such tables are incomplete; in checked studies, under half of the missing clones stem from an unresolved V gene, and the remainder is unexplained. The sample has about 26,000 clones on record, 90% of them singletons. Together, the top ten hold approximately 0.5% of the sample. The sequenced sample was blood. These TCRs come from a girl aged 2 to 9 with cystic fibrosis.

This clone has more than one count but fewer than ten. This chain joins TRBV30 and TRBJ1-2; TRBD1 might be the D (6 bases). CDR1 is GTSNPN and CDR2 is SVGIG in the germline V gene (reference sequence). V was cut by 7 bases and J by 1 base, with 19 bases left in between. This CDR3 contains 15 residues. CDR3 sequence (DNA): TGTGCCTCCACAGGGTGGCAGGGGAGTAACTATGGCTACACCTTC. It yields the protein CASTGWQGSNYGYTF. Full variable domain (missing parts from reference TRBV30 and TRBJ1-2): SQTIHQWPATLVQPVGSPLSLECTVEGTSNPNLYWYRQAAGRGLQLLFYSVGIGQISSEVPQNLSASRPQDRQFILSSKKLLLSDSGFYLCASTGWQGSNYGYTFGSGTRLTVV.

CDR3 in amino acids: CASGFPGGEGDTQYF. The CDR3 coding sequence is TGTGCCAGCGGATTCCCGGGGGGGGAAGGAGATACGCAGTATTTT. The V and J genes are TRBV5-4 and TRBJ2-3; 8 nucleotides line up with TRBD2. This CDR3 has 15 amino acids. With V trimmed by 7 bases and J by 5 bases, 12 bases remained unmatched. CDR1 and CDR2 (germline): SGHNT, YYREEE (reference sequence).

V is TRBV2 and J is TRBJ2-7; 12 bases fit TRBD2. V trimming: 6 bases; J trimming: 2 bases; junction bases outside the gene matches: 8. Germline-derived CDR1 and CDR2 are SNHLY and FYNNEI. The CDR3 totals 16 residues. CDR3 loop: CASSHSSGGAPYEQYF. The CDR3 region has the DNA TGTGCCAGCAGCCATTCTAGCGGGGGGGCCCCCTACGAGCAGTACTTC. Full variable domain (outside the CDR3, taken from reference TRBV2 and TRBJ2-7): EPEVTQTPSHQVTQMGQEVILRCVPISNHLYFYWYRQILGQKVEFLVSFYNNEISEKSEIFDDQFSVERPDGSNFTLKIRSTKLEDSAMYFCASSHSSGGAPYEQYFGPGTRLTVT.

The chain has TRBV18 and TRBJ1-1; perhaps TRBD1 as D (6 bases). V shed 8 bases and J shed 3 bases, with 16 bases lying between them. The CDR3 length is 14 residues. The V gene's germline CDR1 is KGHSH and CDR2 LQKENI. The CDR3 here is CASTRQVPDTEAFF. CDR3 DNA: TGTGCCAGCACGAGACAGGTCCCGGACACTGAAGCTTTCTTT.

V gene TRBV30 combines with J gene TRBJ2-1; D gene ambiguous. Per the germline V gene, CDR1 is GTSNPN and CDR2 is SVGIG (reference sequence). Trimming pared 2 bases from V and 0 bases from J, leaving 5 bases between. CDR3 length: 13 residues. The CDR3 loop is CAWSRDSYNEQFF. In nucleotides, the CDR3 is TGTGCCTGGAGTCGAGACTCCTACAATGAGCAGTTCTTC.

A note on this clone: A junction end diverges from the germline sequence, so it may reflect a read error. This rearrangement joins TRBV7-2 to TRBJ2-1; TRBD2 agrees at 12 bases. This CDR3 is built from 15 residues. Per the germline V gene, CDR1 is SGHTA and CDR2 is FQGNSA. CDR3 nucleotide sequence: TGTGCCAGCAGCGTAGCTAGCGGGGGGGCACTTGAGCAGTTCTTC. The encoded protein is CASSVASGGALEQFF.

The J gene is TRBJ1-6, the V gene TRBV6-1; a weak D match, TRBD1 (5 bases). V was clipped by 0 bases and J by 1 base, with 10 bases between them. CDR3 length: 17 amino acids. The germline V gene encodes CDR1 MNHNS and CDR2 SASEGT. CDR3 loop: CASSEAGRVSYNSPLHF. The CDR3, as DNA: TGTGCCAGCAGTGAAGCCGGCAGGGTGTCCTATAATTCACCCCTCCACTTT.

The CDR3 here is CASIHPNRGGSYEQYF. DNA of the CDR3: TGTGCCAGCATACACCCCAATCGGGGGGGGTCCTACGAGCAGTACTTC. This chain joins TRBV6-6 and TRBJ2-7; 8 nucleotides agree with TRBD2. The CDR3 spans 16 residues. Germline trimming cut 7 bases from V and 1 base from J; bases unmatched to any gene: 12. Germline V gene sequence: CDR1 MNHNY, CDR2 SVGAGI (reference sequence).

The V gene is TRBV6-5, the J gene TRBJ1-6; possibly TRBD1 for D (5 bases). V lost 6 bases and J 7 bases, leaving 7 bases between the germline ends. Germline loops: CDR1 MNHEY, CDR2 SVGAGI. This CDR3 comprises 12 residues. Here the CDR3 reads CASRRQNSPLHF. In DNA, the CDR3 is TGTGCCAGCAGACGACAGAATTCACCCCTCCACTTT.

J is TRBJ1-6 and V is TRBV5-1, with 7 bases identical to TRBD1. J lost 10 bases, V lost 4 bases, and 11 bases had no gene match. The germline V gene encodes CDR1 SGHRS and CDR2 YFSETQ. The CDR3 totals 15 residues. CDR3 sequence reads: CASSPSDRDDSPLHF. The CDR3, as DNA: TGCGCCAGCAGCCCGAGCGACAGGGATGACTCACCCCTCCACTTT.

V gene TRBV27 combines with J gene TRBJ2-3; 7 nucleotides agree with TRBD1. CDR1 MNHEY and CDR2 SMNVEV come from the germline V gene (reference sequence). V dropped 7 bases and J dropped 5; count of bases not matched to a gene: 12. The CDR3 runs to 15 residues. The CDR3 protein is CASTSEGAYLDTQYF. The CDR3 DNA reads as TGTGCCAGCACCAGCGAGGGGGCTTACCTAGATACGCAGTATTTT.

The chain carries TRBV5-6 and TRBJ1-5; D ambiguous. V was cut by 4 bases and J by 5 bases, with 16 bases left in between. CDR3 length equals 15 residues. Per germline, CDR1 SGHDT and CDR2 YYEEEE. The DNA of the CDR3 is TGTGCCAGCAGCCGCGGATCGGGAATTCATCAGCCCCAGCATTTT. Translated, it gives CASSRGSGIHQPQHF.

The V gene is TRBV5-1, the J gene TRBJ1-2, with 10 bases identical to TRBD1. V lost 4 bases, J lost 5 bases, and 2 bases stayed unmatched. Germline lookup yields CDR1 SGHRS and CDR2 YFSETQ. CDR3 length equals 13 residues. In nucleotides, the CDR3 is TGCGCCAGCAGCGAGGACAGGGGGTATGGCTACACCTTC. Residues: CASSEDRGYGYTF.

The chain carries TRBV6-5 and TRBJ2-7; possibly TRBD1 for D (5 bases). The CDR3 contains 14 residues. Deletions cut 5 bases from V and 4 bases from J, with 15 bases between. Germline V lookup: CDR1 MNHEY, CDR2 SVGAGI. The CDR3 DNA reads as TGTGCCAGCAGTCTAAGCCTCAGGGAATACGAGCAGTACTTC. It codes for CASSLSLREYEQYF.

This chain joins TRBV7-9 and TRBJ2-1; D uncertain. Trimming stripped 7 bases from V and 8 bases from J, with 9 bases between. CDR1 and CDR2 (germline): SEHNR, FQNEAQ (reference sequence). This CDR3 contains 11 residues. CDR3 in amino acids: CASTPLDEQFF. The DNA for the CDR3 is TGTGCCAGCACCCCTTTGGATGAGCAGTTCTTC.

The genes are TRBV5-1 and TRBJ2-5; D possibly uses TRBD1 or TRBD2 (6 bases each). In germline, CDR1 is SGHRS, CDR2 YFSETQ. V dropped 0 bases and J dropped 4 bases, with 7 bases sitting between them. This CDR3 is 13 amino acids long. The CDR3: CASSLEGGETQYF. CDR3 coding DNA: TGCGCCAGCAGCTTGGAGGGGGGAGAGACCCAGTACTTC. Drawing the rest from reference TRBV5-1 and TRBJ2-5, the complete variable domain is KAGVTQTPRYLIKTRGQQVTLSCSPISGHRSVSWYQQTPGQGLQFLFEYFSETQRNKGNFPGRFSGRQFSNSRSEMNVSTLELGDSALYLCASSLEGGETQYFGPGTRLLVL.

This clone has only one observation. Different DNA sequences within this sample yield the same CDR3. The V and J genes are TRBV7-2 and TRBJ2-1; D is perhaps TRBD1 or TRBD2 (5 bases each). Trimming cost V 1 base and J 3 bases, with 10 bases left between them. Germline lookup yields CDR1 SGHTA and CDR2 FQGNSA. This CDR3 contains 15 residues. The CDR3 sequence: CASSLGAGSYNEQFF. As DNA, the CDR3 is TGTGCCAGCAGCTTAGGGGCAGGGAGCTACAATGAGCAGTTCTTC.